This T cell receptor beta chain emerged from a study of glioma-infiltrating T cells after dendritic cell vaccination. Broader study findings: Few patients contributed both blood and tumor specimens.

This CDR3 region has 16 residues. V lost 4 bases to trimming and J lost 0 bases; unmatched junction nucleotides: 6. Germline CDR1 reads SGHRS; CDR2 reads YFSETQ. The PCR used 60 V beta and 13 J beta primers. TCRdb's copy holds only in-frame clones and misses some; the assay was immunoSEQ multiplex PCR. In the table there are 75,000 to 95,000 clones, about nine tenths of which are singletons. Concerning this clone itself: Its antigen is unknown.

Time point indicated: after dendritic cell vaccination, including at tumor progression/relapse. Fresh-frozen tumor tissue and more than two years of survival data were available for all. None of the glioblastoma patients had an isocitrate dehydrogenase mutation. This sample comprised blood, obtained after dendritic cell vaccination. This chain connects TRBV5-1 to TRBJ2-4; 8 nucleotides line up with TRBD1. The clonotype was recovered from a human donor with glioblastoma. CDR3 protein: CASSLYDRGAKNIQYF. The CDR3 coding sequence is TGCGCCAGCAGCCTATACGACAGGGGAGCCAAAAACATTCAGTACTTC.